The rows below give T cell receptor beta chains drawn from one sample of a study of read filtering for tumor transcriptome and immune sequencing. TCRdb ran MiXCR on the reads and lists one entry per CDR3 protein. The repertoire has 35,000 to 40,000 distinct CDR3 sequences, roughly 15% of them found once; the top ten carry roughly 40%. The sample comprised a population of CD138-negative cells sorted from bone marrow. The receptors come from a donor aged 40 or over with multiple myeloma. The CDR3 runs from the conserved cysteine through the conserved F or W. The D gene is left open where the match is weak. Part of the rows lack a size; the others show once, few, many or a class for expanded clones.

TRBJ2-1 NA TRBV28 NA CASTVGGAYEQFF TGTGCCAGCACCGTCGGTGGCGCTTATGAGCAGTTCTTC
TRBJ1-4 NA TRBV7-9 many CASSLGAGEGEKLFF TGTGCCAGCAGCTTAGGTGCAGGGGAAGGGGAAAAACTGTTTTTT
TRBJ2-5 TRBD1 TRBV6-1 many CASSALDRDQETQYF TGTGCCAGCAGTGCCCTTGACAGGGATCAGGAGACCCAGTACTTC
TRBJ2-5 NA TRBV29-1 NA CSARPGHNQETQYF TGCAGCGCCCGTCCGGGACATAACCAAGAGACCCAGTACTTC
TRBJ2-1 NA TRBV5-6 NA CASRDGGGPASYNEQFF TGTGCCAGCAGGGACGGTGGCGGGCCCGCCTCCTACAATGAGCAGTTCTTC
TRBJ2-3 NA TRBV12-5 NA CASGLVVGATGDTQYF TGTGCTAGTGGTTTGGTTGTCGGCGCGACCGGGGATACGCAGTATTTT
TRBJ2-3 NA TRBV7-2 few CASSLAGALSTDTQYF TGTGCCAGCAGCTTAGCGGGTGCGCTAAGCACAGATACGCAGTATTTT
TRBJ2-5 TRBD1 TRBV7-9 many CASSVRQGETQYF TGTGCCAGCAGCGTCCGACAGGGTGAGACCCAGTACTTC
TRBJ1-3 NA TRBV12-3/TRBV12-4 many CASSFSLQGNTIYF TGTGCCAGCAGTTTCTCTTTACAGGGAAACACCATATATTTT
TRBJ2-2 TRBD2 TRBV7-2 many CASSLIGGTGELFF TGTGCCAGCAGCTTAATCGGGGGGACCGGGGAGCTGTTTTTT
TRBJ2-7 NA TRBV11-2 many CASSLVLLDEQYF TGTGCCAGCAGCTTAGTACTGCTGGACGAGCAGTACTTC
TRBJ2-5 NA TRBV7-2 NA CASSLVQGRETQYF TGTGCCAGCAGCTTAGTGCAGGGGAGAGAGACCCAGTACTTC
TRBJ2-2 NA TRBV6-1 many CAAESDERLSRSEPHPCTGELFF TGTGCTGCTGAATCTGATGAGCGACTGTCACGGTCCGAACCCCACCCCTGCACCGGGGAGCTGTTTTTT
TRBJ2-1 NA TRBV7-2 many CASSFRGYNEQFF TGTGCCAGCAGCTTTAGGGGATACAATGAGCAGTTCTTC
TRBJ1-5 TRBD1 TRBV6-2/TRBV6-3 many CASSKGQTQRSRNQPQHF TGTGCCAGCAGTAAGGGACAGACACAGAGGTCCCGCAATCAGCCCCAGCATTTT
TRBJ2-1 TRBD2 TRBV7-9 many CASSPKSGSFNEQFF TGTGCCAGCAGCCCCAAGAGCGGGAGTTTTAATGAGCAGTTCTTC
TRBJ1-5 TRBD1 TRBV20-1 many CSARVEGASQPQHF TGCAGTGCTAGGGTAGAGGGGGCATCTCAGCCCCAGCATTTT
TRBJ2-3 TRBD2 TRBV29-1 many CSVKLAGVTDTQYF TGCAGCGTCAAACTAGCGGGAGTAACTGATACGCAGTATTTT
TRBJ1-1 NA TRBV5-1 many CASSPESFTEAFF TGCGCCAGCAGCCCTGAGTCTTTCACTGAAGCTTTCTTT
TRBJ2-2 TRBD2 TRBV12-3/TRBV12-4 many CASTTAGGTGELFF TGTGCCAGCACAACGGCGGGGGGGACCGGGGAGCTGTTTTTT
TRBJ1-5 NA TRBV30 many CAWSVPGSSNQPQHF TGTGCCTGGAGTGTCCCGGGCAGTAGCAATCAGCCCCAGCATTTT
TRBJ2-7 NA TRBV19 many CASSIDPGPSYEQYF TGTGCCAGTAGTATAGATCCCGGACCTTCCTACGAGCAGTACTTC